The subject of this entry is one T cell receptor (beta chain). The entry originates in a study of blood T cell repertoires in COVID-19. Study in general: Collection of acute and convalescent COVID-19 samples took place in the United States, Italy and Spain. PBMCs, B-cell-depleted T cells, or T cells were the source of the cDNA or gDNA that made up the material.

In the original analysis: Amplification of reference gene primers provided the estimated nucleated cell counts. Clones were read by immunoSEQ multiplex PCR, and TCRdb kept only the in-frame ones, dropping some. V and J calls and clone size are as listed in that table; D and trimming were resolved from the DNA. The sample has about 120,000 clones, approximately 84% seen once; the top ten hold less than 8%. In germline, CDR1 is SGHNT, CDR2 YENEEA. V shed 2 bases and J shed 2 bases, with 6 bases lying between them. The CDR3 covers 13 residues. This clonotype originated in a man in his 70s with active or convalescent COVID-19. Sample: peripheral blood. This rearrangement joins TRBV11-3 to TRBJ1-1; unclear D gene. Here the CDR3 reads CASSLQTNTEAFF. In DNA, the CDR3 is TGTGCCAGCAGCTTACAGACAAACACTGAAGCTTTCTTT. The whole variable domain, filled in from reference TRBV11-3 and TRBJ1-1, reads EAGVVQSPRYKIIEKKQPVAFWCNPISGHNTLYWYLQNLGQGPELLIRYENEEAVDDSQLPKDRFSAERLKGVDSTLKIQPAELGDSAVYLCASSLQTNTEAFFGQGTRLTVV.